This T cell receptor beta chain was captured in a study of blood T cells in healthy people across ages. With a J-beta primer mix and a sample-barcoded 5' primer, a second PCR ran about 7 to 12 cycles. MiXCR, applied by TCRdb to the 5' RACE reads, yields one record per CDR3 protein. The sample records about 600,000 distinct CDR3 sequences, around 48% being singletons. Germline loops: CDR1 MGHRA, CDR2 YSYEKL. The CDR3 covers 13 residues. The V and J ends lost 0 bases and 13 bases respectively, with 13 bases between them. This clonotype was counted between two and nine times. The source is a man at least 80 years old in good health. The sample consisted of blood. The chain couples TRBV4-1 to TRBJ2-4; D unresolved. The CDR3 protein is CASSQENWKEQYF. The CDR3 DNA follows: TGCGCCAGCAGCCAAGAAAATTGGAAAGAGCAGTACTTC.